The rows below give T cell receptor beta chains drawn from one sample of a study of T cells in Graves' hyperthyroidism and ophthalmopathy. MiXCR, applied by TCRdb to the multiplex PCR reads, yields one record per CDR3 protein. Of 560,000 or so distinct CDR3 sequences listed, about 20% were seen once; the top ten hold roughly 50%. The sample was blood. The receptors were sampled from a man aged 35 to 55 with Graves' ophthalmopathy. The CDR3 runs from the conserved cysteine through the conserved F or W. A D gene is named only where the DNA matches it firmly. Only some rows state a clone size, as once, few, many or a class for expanded clones.

abundance: few
d_gene: .
v_gene: TRBV3-1
j_gene: TRBJ1-4
CDR3aa: CASSQNGEKLFF
CDR3nt: TGTGCCAGCAGCCAAAACGGTGAAAAACTGTTTTTT

abundance: many
d_gene: TRBD1
v_gene: TRBV5-1
j_gene: TRBJ1-1
CDR3aa: CASDSQGLGTEAFF
CDR3nt: TGCGCCAGCGACTCACAGGGGCTGGGCACTGAAGCTTTCTTT

abundance: few
d_gene: TRBD1
v_gene: TRBV6-2/TRBV6-3
j_gene: TRBJ1-1
CDR3aa: CASRPTGGSTEAFF
CDR3nt: TGTGCCAGCAGACCTACAGGGGGCTCCACTGAAGCTTTCTTT

abundance: few
d_gene: TRBD2
v_gene: TRBV11-2
j_gene: TRBJ2-5
CDR3aa: CASSLDRLLAGEETQYF
CDR3nt: TGTGCCAGCAGCTTAGATCGACTACTAGCGGGGGAGGAGACCCAGTACTTC

abundance: many
d_gene: .
v_gene: TRBV28
j_gene: TRBJ2-2
CDR3aa: CASSSSLGVNTGELFF
CDR3nt: TGTGCCAGCAGTTCTAGCCTCGGGGTTAACACCGGGGAGCTGTTTTTT

abundance: .
d_gene: TRBD2
v_gene: TRBV19
j_gene: TRBJ2-1
CDR3aa: CASSITSGRSEQFF
CDR3nt: TGTGCCAGTAGTATCACTAGCGGGAGGAGTGAGCAGTTCTTC

abundance: .
d_gene: TRBD1
v_gene: TRBV4-2
j_gene: TRBJ1-6
CDR3aa: CASSQVADRDSPLHF
CDR3nt: TGTGCCAGCAGCCAAGTTGCGGACAGGGATTCACCCCTCCACTTT

abundance: .
d_gene: .
v_gene: TRBV7-2
j_gene: TRBJ2-1
CDR3aa: CASSLSAGRFNEQFF
CDR3nt: TGTGCCAGCAGCTTAAGCGCAGGGCGATTCAATGAGCAGTTCTTC

abundance: .
d_gene: TRBD1
v_gene: TRBV5-6
j_gene: TRBJ1-2
CDR3aa: CASSRDRLGGYTF
CDR3nt: TGTGCCAGCAGCCGGGACAGGCTTGGAGGCTACACCTTC

abundance: few
d_gene: TRBD1
v_gene: TRBV24-1
j_gene: TRBJ1-1
CDR3aa: CATSGLGLGTGAPKNTEAFF
CDR3nt: TGTGCCACCAGTGGATTAGGACTGGGGACAGGGGCCCCAAAGAACACTGAAGCTTTCTTT

abundance: many
d_gene: TRBD2
v_gene: TRBV29-1
j_gene: TRBJ2-3
CDR3aa: CSVMGLAGPDTQYF
CDR3nt: TGCAGCGTTATGGGACTAGCGGGACCAGATACGCAGTATTTT

abundance: .
d_gene: TRBD2
v_gene: TRBV7-2
j_gene: TRBJ2-5
CDR3aa: CASRQRGGQETQYF
CDR3nt: TGTGCCAGCAGGCAGCGGGGGGGCCAAGAGACCCAGTACTTC

abundance: many
d_gene: TRBD2
v_gene: TRBV10-3
j_gene: TRBJ2-5
CDR3aa: CAIKGNGGTQETQYF
CDR3nt: TGTGCCATCAAGGGGAACGGGGGGACCCAAGAGACCCAGTACTTC

abundance: many
d_gene: .
v_gene: TRBV20-1
j_gene: TRBJ2-7
CDR3aa: CSARDPRTGVGEQYF
CDR3nt: TGCAGTGCTAGAGATCCCAGGACTGGTGTGGGCGAGCAGTACTTC

abundance: many
d_gene: .
v_gene: TRBV30
j_gene: TRBJ2-5
CDR3aa: CAWRTGGAQETQYF
CDR3nt: TGTGCCTGGAGGACTGGCGGGGCTCAAGAGACCCAGTACTTC

abundance: many
d_gene: TRBD1
v_gene: TRBV11-3
j_gene: TRBJ2-7
CDR3aa: CASSPRTGREQYF
CDR3nt: TGTGCCAGCAGCCCCCGGACAGGGCGCGAGCAGTACTTC

abundance: .
d_gene: TRBD1
v_gene: TRBV29-1
j_gene: TRBJ2-7
CDR3aa: CSVESRTGSSYEQYF
CDR3nt: TGCAGCGTTGAGAGTCGGACAGGAAGTAGCTACGAGCAGTACTTC

abundance: .
d_gene: .
v_gene: TRBV4-1
j_gene: TRBJ2-3
CDR3aa: CASSQDRQFTDTQYF
CDR3nt: TGCGCCAGCAGCCAAGATCGGCAGTTCACAGATACGCAGTATTTT

abundance: many
d_gene: .
v_gene: TRBV7-9
j_gene: TRBJ2-7
CDR3aa: CASSQQKGGATYEQYF
CDR3nt: TGTGCCAGCAGCCAACAGAAGGGAGGAGCGACCTACGAGCAGTACTTC

abundance: .
d_gene: .
v_gene: TRBV5-1
j_gene: TRBJ1-3
CDR3aa: CASSRDPEAGNTIYF
CDR3nt: TGCGCCAGCAGCCGAGACCCTGAGGCTGGAAACACCATATATTTT

abundance: many
d_gene: .
v_gene: TRBV7-2
j_gene: TRBJ2-2
CDR3aa: CASSPRAVRLAGELFF
CDR3nt: TGTGCCAGCAGCCCCCGGGCCGTAAGACTAGCCGGGGAGCTGTTTTTT

abundance: .
d_gene: .
v_gene: TRBV6-1
j_gene: TRBJ1-1
CDR3aa: CASSDISGGLNTEAFF
CDR3nt: TGTGCCAGCAGTGACATCAGCGGGGGCCTGAACACTGAAGCTTTCTTT

abundance: .
d_gene: TRBD1
v_gene: TRBV20-1
j_gene: TRBJ2-5
CDR3aa: CSAMKGQEWTQYF
CDR3nt: TGCAGTGCGATGAAGGGACAGGAATGGACCCAGTACTTC

abundance: .
d_gene: TRBD2
v_gene: TRBV24-1
j_gene: TRBJ2-1
CDR3aa: CATSGRGGGINEQFF
CDR3nt: TGTGCCACCAGTGGCCGGGGGGGGGGAATCAATGAGCAGTTCTTC

abundance: .
d_gene: .
v_gene: TRBV19
j_gene: TRBJ1-2
CDR3aa: CASTDLGQALNYGYTF
CDR3nt: TGTGCCAGTACTGATCTGGGGCAGGCACTCAACTATGGCTACACCTTC

abundance: .
d_gene: .
v_gene: TRBV6-2/TRBV6-3
j_gene: TRBJ1-6
CDR3aa: CASTREGHSPLHF
CDR3nt: TGTGCCAGCACGCGGGAGGGTCATTCACCCCTCCACTTT

abundance: .
d_gene: .
v_gene: TRBV7-8
j_gene: TRBJ2-6
CDR3aa: CASSLGLSGANVLTF
CDR3nt: TGTGCCAGCAGCTTAGGCCTCTCTGGGGCCAACGTCCTGACTTTC

abundance: .
d_gene: .
v_gene: TRBV3-1
j_gene: TRBJ2-3
CDR3aa: CASSQATSARYF
CDR3nt: TGTGCCAGCAGCCAAGCGACTAGTGCCCGGTATTTT

abundance: .
d_gene: .
v_gene: TRBV7-6
j_gene: TRBJ2-2
CDR3aa: CASSLGGHAGKIGELFF
CDR3nt: TGTGCCAGCAGCTTAGGGGGTCACGCAGGGAAAATCGGGGAGCTGTTTTTT

abundance: many
d_gene: .
v_gene: TRBV12-3/TRBV12-4
j_gene: TRBJ2-3
CDR3aa: CASRPRTEGDTQYF
CDR3nt: TGTGCCAGCAGACCCAGGACAGAGGGAGATACGCAGTATTTT

abundance: .
d_gene: .
v_gene: TRBV12-3/TRBV12-4
j_gene: TRBJ1-3
CDR3aa: CASTLLGGTGNTIYF
CDR3nt: TGTGCCAGCACCCTCTTGGGCGGAACTGGAAACACCATATATTTT

abundance: .
d_gene: .
v_gene: TRBV7-8
j_gene: TRBJ2-5
CDR3aa: CASSLGLGGEVQETQYF
CDR3nt: TGTGCCAGCAGTTTGGGGCTCGGGGGCGAAGTCCAAGAGACCCAGTACTTC

abundance: .
d_gene: .
v_gene: TRBV7-8
j_gene: TRBJ1-4
CDR3aa: CASSSLDRKNEKLFF
CDR3nt: TGTGCCAGCAGCTCGTTGGACAGAAAGAATGAAAAACTGTTTTTT

abundance: few
d_gene: .
v_gene: TRBV6-1
j_gene: TRBJ2-7
CDR3aa: CASSEAMGSEQYF
CDR3nt: TGTGCCAGCAGTGAAGCGATGGGGAGCGAGCAGTACTTC

abundance: .
d_gene: TRBD2
v_gene: TRBV6-1
j_gene: TRBJ2-3
CDR3aa: CASRESGASTDTQYF
CDR3nt: TGTGCCAGCAGAGAGAGCGGGGCTAGCACAGATACGCAGTATTTT